This TCR beta chain was obtained from a study of shared clonotypes between healthy human individuals. Study details: Per donor, CD8 memory used one plate, CD8 naive used two, CD4 memory used three and CD4 naive used three. Study-wide results and limits: Larger richness was generally estimated for naive than memory subsets.

The CDR3 length is 14 residues. V lost 11 bases and J 1 base, leaving 16 bases between the germline ends. The germline gives CDR1 MNHNS, CDR2 SASEGT. Using immunoSEQ multiplex PCR, the repertoire was profiled, and TCRdb retains in-frame clones only, with some absent. The sample lists approximately 2.5 million clones, approximately 94% occurring once. As for this clone: The antigen remains undetermined.

The sequenced sample consisted of naive CD4+ T cells sorted from blood. Subset: CD45RA+ positively selected. The TCR sequence derives from a young man in good health. The gene calls are TRBV6-1 and TRBJ2-3, with D hard to call. CDR3 loop: CAHAVLVGTDTQYF. The CDR3 DNA follows: TGTGCCCACGCGGTCCTAGTGGGCACAGATACGCAGTATTTT.